In this sample, the clone carrying this TCR beta chain turned up once. The antigen is not known. The sample originates from a study of OX40 agonist ivuxolimab in advanced cancers. Whole-study context: The dose-escalation cohort was approximately 85% male, with a mean age of approximately 62 years, ranging roughly 20 to 80. General study points: Averaged across samples, CD8+ T cells carried more expanded clones than CD4+ did. Clones of CD4+ and CD8+ blood T cells grew by week 6 at doses of 0.1 to 3.0 mg/kg. Some nonresponders additionally presented with little normalized T-cell clonal expansion.

The V gene's germline CDR1 is MNHEY and CDR2 SMNVEV (reference sequence). The CDR3 is 17 residues long. Trimming took 8 bases from V and 1 from J; bases not matched to a gene: 14. TCRdb's copy holds only in-frame clones and misses some; the assay was immunoSEQ multiplex PCR. The sample has around 70,000 clones, more than 85% seen once. Specimen: CD4+ or CD8+ T cells sorted from blood, collected in a trial of the OX40 agonist ivuxolimab. This chain uses TRBV27 with TRBJ1-5; 7 bases are a match to TRBD1. This TCR was sampled from an adult with an advanced solid tumor such as melanoma, head and neck, liver or kidney cancer. CDR3 sequence (DNA): TGTGCCAGCCGGGCGTGGACAGGTTCCCCCAGCAATCAGCCCCAGCATTTT. It is translated as CASRAWTGSPSNQPQHF.